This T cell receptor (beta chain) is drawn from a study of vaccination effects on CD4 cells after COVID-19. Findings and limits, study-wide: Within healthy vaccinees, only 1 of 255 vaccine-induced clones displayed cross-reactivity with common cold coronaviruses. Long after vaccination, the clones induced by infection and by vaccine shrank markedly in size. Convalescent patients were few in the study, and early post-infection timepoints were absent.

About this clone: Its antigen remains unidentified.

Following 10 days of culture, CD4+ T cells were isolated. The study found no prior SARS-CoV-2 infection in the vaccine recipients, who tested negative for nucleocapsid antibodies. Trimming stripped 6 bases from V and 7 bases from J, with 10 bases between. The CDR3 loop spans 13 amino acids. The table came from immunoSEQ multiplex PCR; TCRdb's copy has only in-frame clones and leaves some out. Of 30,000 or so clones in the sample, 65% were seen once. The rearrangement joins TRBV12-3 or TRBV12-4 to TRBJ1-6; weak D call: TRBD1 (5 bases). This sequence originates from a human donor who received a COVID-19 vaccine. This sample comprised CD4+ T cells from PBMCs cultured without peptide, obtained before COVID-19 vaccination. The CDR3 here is CASRGTDNSPLHF. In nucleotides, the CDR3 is TGTGCCAGCAGGGGGACGGACAATTCACCCCTCCACTTT.